The 28 T cell receptor beta chains below come from one sample, sequenced in a study of tumor and adjacent non-tumor tissue in lung cancer. TCRbeta libraries were built with three rounds of nested PCR, modified from ARM-PCR. TCRdb ran MiXCR on the multiplex PCR reads and lists one entry per CDR3 protein. The table has 85,000 to 100,000 distinct CDR3 sequences, 67% seen once. RNA was extracted from bulk tissue without any cell sorting. Material: lung tumor tissue. The receptors here all came from a man in his sixties with non-small cell lung cancer.

Details on this clonotype: The conserved phenylalanine or tryptophan normally closing the CDR3 is absent here, so this likely arose from a read error. The chain recombines TRBV4-1 with TRBJ2-1; tentatively, D is TRBD2 (5 bases). CDR1 and CDR2 from the germline V gene are MGHRA and YSYEKL. Trimming took 4 bases from V and 4 from J, leaving 17 bases between them. The CDR3 contains 16 residues. The CDR3 region has the DNA TGCGCCAGCAGCCCCGAAGGGAGCGGAGCATACAATGAGCAGTTCATC. Translation: CASSPEGSGAYNEQFI.

As regards this clonotype: One end of the junction is discordant with germline, which a read error may explain. V and J are TRBV5-6 and TRBJ1-5; 12 nucleotides match TRBD1. This CDR3 contains 19 residues. CDR1 SGHDT and CDR2 YYEEEE come from the germline V gene. The CDR3 spells CASSLGAGTGGFGNLPQHF. Written as DNA, the CDR3 is TGTGCCAGCAGCCTGGGCGCGGGGACAGGGGGCTTTGGCAATCTGCCCCAACATTTT.

The chain links TRBV6-6 to TRBJ1-5; 7 bases align to TRBD1. V lost 7 bases and J lost 0; bases outside the gene matches: 9. CDR3 size: 16 residues. Germline-derived CDR1 and CDR2 are MNHNY and SVGAGI (reference sequence). CDR3 residues: CASNKGTDFSNQPQHF. The CDR3 DNA is TGTGCCAGCAACAAAGGGACAGATTTTAGCAATCAGCCCCAGCATTTT.

In its sample, this clonotype was seen a few times. A much larger clone lies a single base off, so this may be a read error. The chain is built from TRBV6-1 and TRBJ1-3, with D possibly matching TRBD1 (5 bases). Germline CDR1 reads MNHNS; CDR2 reads SASEGT. This CDR3 spans 14 amino acids. Trimming shortened V by 3 bases and J by 6 bases, and 12 bases separated the two germline ends. CDR3 amino acids: CASSEWGGENTIYF. CDR3 coding DNA: TGTGCCAGCAGTGAGTGGGGCGGTGAAAACACCATATATTTT.

Note on this clonotype: At one end the junction does not follow the germline gene, possibly because of a read error. This chain joins TRBV6-5 and TRBJ2-5, with 12 bases fitting TRBD2. This CDR3 is 19 amino acids long. CDR1 MNHEY and CDR2 SVGAGI come from the germline V gene. The CDR3 nucleotides are TGTGTCAGCAGTCATGCCCAAACCCGACTAGCGGGAGTCCAAGAGACCCAGTGCTTC. Residues: CVSSHAQTRLAGVQETQCF.

V gene TRBV29-1 combines with J gene TRBJ1-2; D may be TRBD1 (6 bases). The germline V and J ends were trimmed by 8 bases and 9 bases, with 19 bases remaining between them. The CDR3 is 12 residues long. Germline V lookup: CDR1 SQVTM, CDR2 ANQGSEA. The CDR3 region has the DNA TGCAGCATTGGACCCACAGGGAACAGCTACACCTTC. Protein product: CSIGPTGNSYTF.

In regard to this clonotype: The junction does not match germline at one end; this may be a read error. The chain combines TRBV4-1 with TRBJ2-3; tentative D call: TRBD2 (5 bases). The CDR3 is made up of 14 amino acids. Germline V gene lookup returns CDR1 MGHRA and CDR2 YSYEKL. CDR3 in DNA: TGCGCCAGCAGCCCCAATGGCGGGTTAGATATGCAGTATTTT. Translation: CASSPNGGLDMQYF.

This chain links TRBV6-4 with TRBJ1-2; no clear D. This CDR3 comprises 15 residues. Trimming shortened V by 2 bases and J by 3 bases, and 13 bases separated the two germline ends. CDR1 MRHNA and CDR2 SNTAGT come from the germline V gene. The CDR3 DNA reads as TGTGCCAGCAGTGACACGAGATCAGGATACTATGGCTACACCTTC. The encoded protein is CASSDTRSGYYGYTF.

This clonotype occurred a few times. A clone one base away is much larger, so this may be a read error. This chain connects TRBV6-1 to TRBJ1-2; 7 bases agree with TRBD1. The germline gives CDR1 MNHNS, CDR2 SASEGT. V was clipped by 6 bases and J by 10 bases; unmatched bases: 8. This CDR3 comprises 12 residues. CDR3 sequence (DNA): TGTGCCAGCAGCGACAGGGTGAATGACTACACCTTC. This encodes CASSDRVNDYTF.

V and J are TRBV5-4 and TRBJ2-1; D possibly matches TRBD1 or TRBD2 (5 bases each). In germline, CDR1 is SGHNT, CDR2 YYREEE (reference sequence). CDR3 length equals 12 residues. For the CDR3, the DNA is TGTACAAGCAGCCCCGGGACCAATGAGCAGTTCTTC. Amino acids: CTSSPGTNEQFF.

V usage is TRBV29-1 and J usage is TRBJ1-1; possible D gene TRBD1, 5 bases. Germline values: CDR1 SQVTM, CDR2 ANQGSEA. V shed 7 bases and J shed 4 bases, with 10 bases lying between them. CDR3 length equals 11 residues. CDR3 amino acids: CSAGLGTEAFF. The CDR3 DNA reads as TGCAGCGCAGGGTTGGGCACTGAAGCTTTCTTT.

This clonotype was counted a single time. This clone may be a read error of a much larger clone one base away. The conserved phenylalanine or tryptophan normally closing the CDR3 is absent here, so this likely arose from a read error. This chain uses TRBV30 with TRBJ2-7; 10 bases line up with TRBD2. Germline CDR1 and CDR2: GTSNPN and SVGIG (reference sequence). Germline trimming cut 2 bases from V and 5 bases from J; bases unmatched to any gene: 6. The CDR3 has 14 residues. CDR3 sequence reads: CAWSWASGSNEQYS. Here the CDR3 DNA reads TGTGCCTGGAGTTGGGCTAGCGGGAGTAACGAGCAGTACTCC.

This rearrangement joins TRBV7-9 to TRBJ2-7; D possibly corresponds to TRBD2 (6 bases). This CDR3 has 14 amino acids. Germline lookup yields CDR1 SEHNR and CDR2 FQNEAQ (reference sequence). V dropped 9 bases and J dropped 0 bases, with 15 bases sitting between them. The CDR3 DNA reads TGTGCCAGGAGGGATCCGGGAGACTCCTACGAGCAGTACTTC. Translation gives CARRDPGDSYEQYF. Drawing the rest from reference TRBV7-9 and TRBJ2-7, the complete variable domain is DTGVSQNPRHKITKRGQNVTFRCDPISEHNRLYWYRQTLGQGPEFLTYFQNEAQLEKSRLLSDRFSAERPKGSFSTLEIQRTEQGDSAMYLCARRDPGDSYEQYFGPGTRLTVT.

This clonotype was detected ten times or more. This sequence joins TRBV11-2 and TRBJ2-1; TRBD2 is a possible D gene (6 bases). V gave up 2 bases and J gave up 0 bases, with 17 bases separating them. CDR3 length: 18 amino acids. Looked up from germline, CDR1 is SGHAT and CDR2 is FQNNGV. Here the CDR3 DNA reads TGTGCCAGCAGCTTACATGTGCGGGACTGGGCCTCCTACAATGAGCAGTTCTTC. It is translated as CASSLHVRDWASYNEQFF.

Comments on this clonotype: This may stem from a read error, because a much larger clone lies one nucleotide away. CDR3 protein: CASSGRQRRIYNEQLF. For the CDR3, the DNA is TGTGCCAGCAGTGGCCGACAGCGGAGGATCTACAATGAGCAGCTCTTC. The V call is TRBV6-1, the J call TRBJ2-1, with D possibly called TRBD1 or TRBD2 (5 bases each). CDR3 length: 16 residues. Germline CDR1 MNHNS, CDR2 SASEGT.

This clonotype has only a few counts. The chain joins TRBV7-9 to TRBJ2-3; 8 bases are a match to TRBD1. V lost 4 bases to trimming and J lost 3 bases; unmatched junction nucleotides: 6. Germline CDR1 reads SEHNR; CDR2 reads FQNEAQ (reference sequence). CDR3 length: 15 residues. The chain's CDR3 is CASSSRQGSTDTQYF. The CDR3 DNA reads TGTGCCAGCAGCTCCCGACAGGGGTCGACAGATACGCAGTATTTT.

Concerning this clonotype itself: The junction departs from the called germline gene at one end, perhaps through a read error. This chain uses TRBV29-1 with TRBJ2-1; no firm D call. CDR3 size: 15 residues. Germline values: CDR1 SQVTM, CDR2 ANQGSEA. The CDR3 region has the DNA TGCAGCGTTGAGGGTAGTTACAACTCATACAATGAGCGGTTCTTC. The encoded protein is CSVEGSYNSYNERFF.

About this clonotype itself: The missing conserved phenylalanine or tryptophan at the end of this CDR3 makes a read error likely. The chain has TRBV6-1 and TRBJ2-5; D unresolved. Germline loops: CDR1 MNHNS, CDR2 SASEGT. The length of the CDR3 is 12 residues. CDR3 protein: CGSSESWETQYI. CDR3 coding DNA: TGTGGCAGCAGTGAATCATGGGAGACCCAGTACATC.

This clonotype was counted a single time. Given a much more abundant clone one base away, this may be a read error. This CDR3 fails to terminate in the conserved phenylalanine or tryptophan, so it likely reflects a read error. The gene calls are TRBV28 and TRBJ2-7; D may correspond to TRBD1 or TRBD2 (5 bases each). The CDR3 is 15 amino acids. The V end was cut by 6 bases, the J end by 3 bases, with 18 bases between. Germline V CDR1 and CDR2: MDHEN, SYDVKM. The CDR3 DNA reads TGTGCCAGCAGCCCACCCGGGACCCAAAGCTACGAGCAGTACTAC. The encoded protein is CASSPPGTQSYEQYY.

Comment on this clonotype: The CDR3 ends on some other residue instead of the conserved phenylalanine or tryptophan, so this is likely a read error. This chain joins TRBV11-2 and TRBJ2-5; D call uncertain. The germline gives CDR1 SGHAT, CDR2 FQNNGV. This CDR3 contains 14 residues. The ends were cut back, 3 bases at V and 5 bases at J, with 13 bases in the middle. This chain's CDR3 is CASSFGPLGETQYL. For the CDR3, the DNA is TGTGCCAGCAGCTTTGGGCCCCTGGGGGAGACCCAGTACTTA.

Remarks on this clonotype: Compared with germline, one end of the junction differs, possibly owing to a read error. The rearrangement links TRBV6-1 to TRBJ1-1; no definite D call. This CDR3 spans 13 amino acids. Looked up from germline, CDR1 is MNHNS and CDR2 is SASEGT. The CDR3 region has the DNA TGTGCCAGCAGTGAGGTCATGAACACTGAAGGTTTCTTT. Residues: CASSEVMNTEGFF.

The chain uses TRBV10-3 and TRBJ2-5; D possibly corresponds to TRBD1 (6 bases). The CDR3 spans 19 residues. CDR1 and CDR2 from the germline V gene are ENHRY and SYGVKD. CDR3 sequence: CATAGTDTLLGQPQDTQYF. The CDR3 DNA is TGTGCAACCGCTGGCACTGATACATTGTTAGGACAGCCTCAGGATACCCAGTACTTC.

A remark on this clonotype: At one end the junction does not follow the germline gene, possibly because of a read error. V and J are TRBV6-2 or TRBV6-3 and TRBJ1-5; D is unclear. Germline loops: CDR1 MNHEY, CDR2 SVGEGT. This CDR3 is 14 amino acids long. The DNA of the CDR3 is TGTGCCAGCAGTTACGGTACAGACAATCAGCCCCAGCAATTT. Amino acid sequence: CASSYGTDNQPQQF.

This clonotype was counted many times. Written as DNA, the CDR3 is TGTGCCAGCAGTCGGGACACAAGCTCCTACAATGAGCAGTTCTTC. It is translated as CASSRDTSSYNEQFF. J is TRBJ2-1 and V is TRBV6-5; D perhaps matches TRBD1 (6 bases). Germline assignment: CDR1 MNHEY and CDR2 SVGAGI. The ends were cut back, 5 bases at V and 0 bases at J, with 11 bases in the middle. This CDR3 comprises 15 residues.

This clonotype showed up many times. This CDR3 is CASSQGPGPPYEQYF. DNA of the CDR3: TGCGCCAGCAGCCAAGGGCCAGGTCCTCCCTACGAGCAGTACTTC. The chain is built from TRBV4-1 and TRBJ2-7; no clear D gene. Trimming pared 1 base from V and 2 bases from J, leaving 12 bases between. Germline lookup yields CDR1 MGHRA and CDR2 YSYEKL. There are 15 residues in the CDR3.

A word on this clonotype: A read error may account for a junction end that differs from germline. CDR3 residues: CSVDTGPGANLLIF. The CDR3 coding sequence is TGCAGCGTTGATACAGGGCCCGGGGCCAACCTCCTGATTTTC. The chain recombines TRBV29-1 with TRBJ2-6; a weak D match, TRBD1 (6 bases). CDR3 length: 14 residues. In germline, CDR1 is SQVTM, CDR2 ANQGSEA.

On this clonotype itself: A junction boundary mismatches the germline segment, possibly from a read error. The V and J genes are TRBV5-6 and TRBJ2-7, with TRBD1 as a possible D gene (5 bases). Germline assignment: CDR1 SGHDT and CDR2 YYEEEE. This CDR3 comprises 15 residues. DNA for the CDR3: TGTACCAGTAGCTTGGAAGGGGTCGTCTCCTACGAGCAGTACTTC. It is translated as CTSSLEGVVSYEQYF.

This clonotype was counted a single time. This could be a read error, since a much larger clone is one nucleotide away. CDR3 nucleotides: TGCAGTGCTAGCACGGGACAGCTAAACATTCAGTACTTC. Protein: CSASTGQLNIQYF. The chain joins TRBV20-1 to TRBJ2-4, with TRBD1 matching 7 bases. This CDR3 is built from 13 residues. In germline, CDR1 is DFQATT, CDR2 SNEGSKA (reference sequence). The V gene end was trimmed by 3 bases and the J gene end by 6 bases; junction bases not matched to a gene: 5.